This T cell receptor beta chain was observed in a study of blood T cell repertoires in COVID-19. About the study: Some COVID-19 samples were acute and others convalescent; all came from the United States, Italy and Spain. Nucleic acid was either cDNA or gDNA, and it came from T cells, B-cell-depleted T cells, or PBMCs.

Trimming cost V 11 bases and J 8 bases; bases outside gene matches: 16. The CDR3 is made up of 15 amino acids. Germline V CDR1 and CDR2: LNHDA, SQIVND (reference sequence). This clone was recorded once. Methods used by the authors: The assay estimated nucleated cells by amplifying reference gene primers. This table comes from immunoSEQ multiplex PCR, and its TCRdb copy is limited to in-frame clones, with some not included. V and J calls and clone size are those listed in that table; D and trimming were worked out from the DNA. The sample has some 110,000 clones, roughly nine tenths seen once. This chain links TRBV19 with TRBJ2-1; TRBD1 agrees at 9 bases. This TCR was sampled from a man aged 65 to 85 who had recovered from COVID-19. The sample taken for sequencing was peripheral blood. CDR3 DNA: TGTGCCGCGGGGCCAGGACAGGGGCTTGTCTATGAGCAGTTCTTC. This gives the protein CAAGPGQGLVYEQFF.